What follows are 9 T cell receptor beta chains derived from one specimen sequenced in a study of T cell responses to AZD1222 COVID-19 vaccine. Sequenced by immunoSEQ multiplex PCR; TCRdb stores in-frame clones only, minus some. This table has about 150,000 clones, 80% to 95% appearing once. The sequenced sample was peripheral blood, obtained 28 days after the second AZD1222 dose. The receptors derive from an adult who received the AZD1222 COVID-19 vaccine.

The rearrangement links TRBV29-1 to TRBJ2-3, with 13 positions matching TRBD2. This CDR3 is built from 16 residues. Looked up from germline, CDR1 is SQVTM and CDR2 is ANQGSEA. V lost 4 bases to trimming and J lost 4 bases; unmatched junction nucleotides: 8. The CDR3 reads CSVVQLAGGWADTQYF. In DNA, the CDR3 is TGCAGCGTTGTTCAACTAGCGGGAGGGTGGGCAGATACGCAGTATTTT.

This clone has just one count. This rearrangement joins TRBV28 to TRBJ2-7, with TRBD1 matching 9 bases. V was pared by 6 bases and J by 5 bases, with 11 bases of the junction left unmatched. Germline assignment: CDR1 MDHEN and CDR2 SYDVKM. The CDR3 is 15 amino acids. CDR3: CASRPEGQGKDEQYF. DNA of the CDR3: TGTGCCAGCAGACCCGAGGGACAGGGAAAGGACGAGCAGTACTTC.

The chain employs TRBV6-2 or TRBV6-3 and TRBJ1-2; tentative D call: TRBD1 (5 bases). This CDR3 is 14 amino acids long. V was clipped by 0 bases and J by 4 bases, with 9 bases between them. CDR1 and CDR2 from the germline V gene are MNHEY and SVGEGT. In DNA form, the CDR3 reads TGTGCCAGCAGTTACTCGGTCCAGGGCTATGGCTACACCTTC. Encoded protein: CASSYSVQGYGYTF.

This sequence joins TRBV11-2 and TRBJ1-5; possible D gene TRBD1, 6 bases. Trimming removed 0 bases from V and 4 bases from J, with 7 bases in between. CDR3 length: 14 amino acids. Per germline, CDR1 SGHAT and CDR2 FQNNGV. CDR3 DNA sequence: TGTGCCAGCAGCTTAGAAGGGGGGAATCAGCCCCAGCATTTT. Translated: CASSLEGGNQPQHF.

This chain connects TRBV11-2 to TRBJ2-4; 10 positions agree with TRBD1. Trimming took 1 base from V and 0 from J; bases not matched to a gene: 6. Germline CDR1 reads SGHAT; CDR2 reads FQNNGV. This CDR3 has 18 amino acids. CDR3 nucleotides: TGTGCCAGCAGCTTAGTTGGCGACAGGGGGCTAGCCAAAAACATTCAGTACTTC. Its translation: CASSLVGDRGLAKNIQYF.

J is TRBJ1-2 and V is TRBV11-2; D not resolved. V lost 1 base and J 2 bases, leaving 5 bases between the germline ends. Germline V CDR1 and CDR2: SGHAT, FQNNGV. This CDR3 is built from 13 residues. The CDR3 loop reads CASSLVDNYGYTF. The CDR3 coding sequence is TGTGCCAGCAGCTTAGTGGACAACTATGGCTACACCTTC.

V gene TRBV5-6 combines with J gene TRBJ2-6; a possible D gene is TRBD1 (5 bases). CDR3 size: 16 residues. Trimming took 0 bases from V and 0 from J, leaving 7 bases between them. CDR1 is SGHDT and CDR2 is YYEEEE in the germline V gene. Here the CDR3 reads CASSLVQGSGANVLTF. The CDR3 bases are TGTGCCAGCAGCTTGGTTCAGGGCTCTGGGGCCAACGTCCTGACTTTC.

This chain links TRBV7-8 with TRBJ2-1; D uncertain. V was trimmed by 10 bases and J by 3 bases, leaving 7 bases between them. Germline CDR1 SGHVS, CDR2 FQNEAQ. This CDR3 spans 11 amino acids. The CDR3: CATGDYNEQFF. For the CDR3, the DNA is TGTGCCACTGGGGACTACAATGAGCAGTTCTTC.

The rearrangement joins TRBV19 to TRBJ2-1; possible D gene TRBD1, 5 bases. CDR3 length: 14 amino acids. The germline V gene encodes CDR1 LNHDA and CDR2 SQIVND (reference sequence). Between the trimmed V and J ends, which lost 5 bases and 6 bases, there was a span of 14 bases. The CDR3 region has the DNA TGTGCCAGTAGTGAGGCAGGGTGGGGCAATGAGCAGTTCTTC. Translation: CASSEAGWGNEQFF.